This T cell receptor (beta chain) was obtained from a study of T-cell memory formation after mild COVID-19 (dated by TCRdb to the early 2020s). For the study in its entirety: TCR sequence clusters from the two donors were found to be largely donor specific. In a couple of donors, T-cell clones that expanded and contracted after mild COVID-19 were tracked by sequencing TCRalpha and TCRbeta repertoires over time. Two young, previously healthy adult volunteers, one female and one male, were included in the cohort. The investigation overall reported the following: Some responding clones were detected in pre-infection memory, suggesting pre-existing cross-reactive memory T cells joined the SARS-CoV-2 response. Only a couple of mild cases were covered in the study, and larger cohorts including severe cases with pre-infection samples were considered necessary. Clones that contracted from day 15 to 85 showed balanced CD4/CD8 phenotypes, whereas a second wave of clones that expanded from day 15 to 37 leaned towards CD4+. The second-wave clones that peaked on day 37 were not confirmed to be SARS-CoV-2 specific. Contracting CD4+ clones turned up mainly in the CM and EM memory subsets, whereas EMRA was where CD8+ clones were enriched.

With respect to this clonotype: The antigen this receptor binds is unknown. One base away there is no much larger clone; base qualities are not given.

Ficoll-Paque density gradient centrifugation was used to isolate PBMCs. The junction carries 9 bases between V and J, which are trimmed by 6 bases and 4 bases respectively. Inclusive of the bounding cysteine and phenylalanine, the CDR3 is 11 residues long. Only the CDR3 DNA stays, 33 bases, in frame from base 1. From a lookup of the germline V gene, CDR1 and CDR2 are SQVTM and ANQGSEA. The sequencing machine was an Illumina NovaSeq 6000. Using 5'RACE with constant-segment primers, TCRalpha and TCRbeta cDNA libraries were constructed, with sample barcodes and unique molecular identifiers added in the process. Trizol reagent was used to extract RNA from every sample. Library amplification was performed in two PCR steps, and a second sample barcode and Illumina TruSeq adapters were introduced in the second step. The libraries were sequenced on an Illumina NovaSeq using 2 x 150 bp paired-end reads. Under the source paper's analysis protocol: With migec v1.2.7, reads were demultiplexed and then collapsed into UMI-guided consensus sequences. Using mixcr v2.1.11, UMI consensuses were aligned to TRA and TRB V and J templates and then assembled into clonotypes. A clonotype was counted as expanded or contracted only when both edgeR and NoisET called the clonotype significant, with the noise models trained on biological replicates. For edgeR calls, a false discovery rate-adjusted p below 0.01 and a log2 fold-change threshold of 1 were applied. PCA with hierarchical clustering of max-normalized trajectories of the 1000 most abundant clonotypes was used as exploratory dynamics analysis. The CD4 or CD8 phenotype of responding clones was assigned using the separately sequenced CD4+ and CD8+ repertoires. TCRdb reanalyzed the raw reads on its own, using fastp at Q25 for trimming and MiXCR for clone calling, and kept in-frame beta chains. Rows with a matching CDR3 protein are joined into one entry that keeps the most common DNA and genes. The V and J calls follow TCRdb's processing rather than the paper's. In all, the sample holds hundreds of thousands of distinct CDR3 sequences, and around 28% of those were seen once. Around an eighth of the sample comes from the top ten.

The receptor was isolated from an adult woman who had mild COVID-19 (a few samples of this study predate the infection). The sample titles of this study are shuffled in the database, so cell type and time point are left out; the donor was told from shared clones. The sequence joins TRBV29-1 to TRBJ2-5; TRBD2 might be the D gene, on 5 matching bases. Specimen: PBMCs or a T cell subset sorted from them (not recorded which). The CDR3 is CSVGVSETQYF. Here is the DNA: TGCAGCGTCGGGGTCTCAGAGACCCAGTACTTC. With the portions outside the CDR3 filled from the reference TRBV29-1 and TRBJ2-5 genes, the complete variable region becomes SAVISQKPSRDICQRGTSLTIQCQVDSQVTMMFWYRQQPGQSLTLIATANQGSEATYESGFVIDKFPISRPNLTFSTLTVSNMSPEDSSIYLCSVGVSETQYFGPGTRLLVL.